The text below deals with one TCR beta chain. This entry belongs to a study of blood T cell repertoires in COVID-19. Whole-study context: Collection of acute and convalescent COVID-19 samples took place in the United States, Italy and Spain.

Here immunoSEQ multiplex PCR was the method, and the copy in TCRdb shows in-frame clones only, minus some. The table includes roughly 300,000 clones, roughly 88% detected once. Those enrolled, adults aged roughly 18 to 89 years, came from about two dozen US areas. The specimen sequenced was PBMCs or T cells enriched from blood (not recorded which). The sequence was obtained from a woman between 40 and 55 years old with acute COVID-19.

Here the CDR3 reads CASSPGVSTGELFF. In DNA form, the CDR3 reads TGTGCCAGCAGCCCAGGGGTCTCCACCGGGGAGCTGTTTTTT. The rearrangement joins TRBV5-4 to TRBJ2-2, with D possibly TRBD1 on 6 matching bases. The V and J ends lost 4 bases and 4 bases respectively, with 11 bases between them. There are 14 residues in the CDR3. From germline, CDR1 is SGHNT and CDR2 YYREEE (reference sequence).